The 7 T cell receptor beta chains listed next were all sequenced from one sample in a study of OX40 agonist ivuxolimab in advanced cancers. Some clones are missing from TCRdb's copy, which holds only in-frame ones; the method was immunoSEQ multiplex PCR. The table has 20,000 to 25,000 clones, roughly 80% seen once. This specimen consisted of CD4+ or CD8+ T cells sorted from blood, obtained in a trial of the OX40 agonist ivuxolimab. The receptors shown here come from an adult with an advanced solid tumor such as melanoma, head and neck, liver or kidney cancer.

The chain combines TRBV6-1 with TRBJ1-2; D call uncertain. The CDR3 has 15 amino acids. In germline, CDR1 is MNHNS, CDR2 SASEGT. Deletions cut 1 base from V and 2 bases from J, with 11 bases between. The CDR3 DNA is TGTGCCAGCAGTGAAGAAGACGGAGGGAACTATGGCTACACCTTC. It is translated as CASSEEDGGNYGYTF.

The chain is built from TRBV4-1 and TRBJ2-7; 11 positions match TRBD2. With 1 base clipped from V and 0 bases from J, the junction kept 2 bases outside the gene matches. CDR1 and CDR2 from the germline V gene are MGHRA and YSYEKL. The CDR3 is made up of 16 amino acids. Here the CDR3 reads CASSQVAGGVSYEQYF. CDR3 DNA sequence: TGCGCCAGCAGCCAAGTAGCGGGGGGGGTCTCCTACGAGCAGTACTTC.

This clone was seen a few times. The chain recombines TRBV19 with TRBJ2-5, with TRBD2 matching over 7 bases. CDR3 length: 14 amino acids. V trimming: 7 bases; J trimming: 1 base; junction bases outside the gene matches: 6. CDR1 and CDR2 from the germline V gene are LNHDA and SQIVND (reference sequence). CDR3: CASKLREGQETQYF. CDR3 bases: TGTGCCAGTAAGCTGAGGGAGGGCCAAGAGACCCAGTACTTC.

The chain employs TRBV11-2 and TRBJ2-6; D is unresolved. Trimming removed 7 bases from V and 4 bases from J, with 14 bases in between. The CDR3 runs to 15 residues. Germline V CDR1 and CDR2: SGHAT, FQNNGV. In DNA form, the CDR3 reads TGTGCCAGCATATCCTGGGTGTCAGGGGCCAACGTCCTGACTTTC. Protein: CASISWVSGANVLTF.

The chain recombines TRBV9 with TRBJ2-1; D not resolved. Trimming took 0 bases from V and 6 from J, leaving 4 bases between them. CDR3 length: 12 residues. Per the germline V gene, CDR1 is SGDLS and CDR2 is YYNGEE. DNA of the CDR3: TGTGCCAGCAGCGTAGGCCTCAATGAGCAGTTCTTC. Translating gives CASSVGLNEQFF.

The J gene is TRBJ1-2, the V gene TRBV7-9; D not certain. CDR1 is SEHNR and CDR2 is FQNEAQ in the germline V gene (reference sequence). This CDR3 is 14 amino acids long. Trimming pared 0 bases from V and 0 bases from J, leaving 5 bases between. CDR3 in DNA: TGTGCCAGCAGCTTAGCAGGGCCTAACTATGGCTACACCTTC. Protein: CASSLAGPNYGYTF. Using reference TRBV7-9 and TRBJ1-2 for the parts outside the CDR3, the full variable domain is DTGVSQNPRHKITKRGQNVTFRCDPISEHNRLYWYRQTLGQGPEFLTYFQNEAQLEKSRLLSDRFSAERPKGSFSTLEIQRTEQGDSAMYLCASSLAGPNYGYTFGSGTRLTVV.

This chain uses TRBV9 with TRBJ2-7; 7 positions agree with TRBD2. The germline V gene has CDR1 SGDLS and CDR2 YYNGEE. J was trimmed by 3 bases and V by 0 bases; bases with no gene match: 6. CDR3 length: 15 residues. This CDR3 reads CASSVAVGGNYEQYF. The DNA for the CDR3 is TGTGCCAGCAGCGTAGCTGTGGGGGGGAACTACGAGCAGTACTTC.